Following are 20 T cell receptor beta chains from one sample sequenced in a study of T cell repertoires in aging, cancer and after chemotherapy. TCR beta rearrangements were amplified from peripheral blood genomic DNA. TRB rearrangements spanning V, D and J were amplified using mixed TRB-A/B primers. One entry per CDR3 protein, called by TCRdb with MiXCR from the multiplex PCR reads. In the table there are 3,500 to 5,000 distinct CDR3 sequences, roughly two fifths of which are singletons. Sample: blood. Source of these receptors: a human donor with a blood cancer.

The rearrangement links TRBV27 to TRBJ2-5; no clear D gene. CDR1 and CDR2 (germline): MNHEY, SMNVEV (reference sequence). CDR3 length equals 14 residues. The germline V and J ends were trimmed by 2 bases and 5 bases, with 12 bases remaining between them. The DNA of the CDR3 is TGTGCCAGCAGTTTAAATCCTAGGACGGAGACCCAGTACTTC. Its translation: CASSLNPRTETQYF.

This clonotype has only a few counts. V usage is TRBV10-3 and J usage is TRBJ1-5, with D possibly TRBD1 on 5 matching bases. The CDR3 runs to 13 residues. V dropped 6 bases and J dropped 2 bases, with 8 bases sitting between them. The V gene's germline CDR1 is ENHRY and CDR2 SYGVKD. The CDR3 DNA is TGTGCCATCAGAGGGGATGGCAATCAGCCCCAGCATTTT. Its translation: CAIRGDGNQPQHF.

The rearrangement uses TRBV12-3 or TRBV12-4 and TRBJ1-1; D gene ambiguous. Trimming removed 1 base from V and 3 bases from J, with 9 bases in between. This CDR3 has 14 residues. Here the CDR3 reads CASSLVWEDTEAFF. The CDR3, as DNA: TGTGCCAGCAGTTTAGTATGGGAGGACACTGAAGCTTTCTTT.

This clonotype is labeled as medium-sized (0.01 to 0.1%). The V gene is TRBV29-1, the J gene TRBJ1-1; D possibly corresponds to TRBD1 (6 bases). Looked up from germline, CDR1 is SQVTM and CDR2 is ANQGSEA. This CDR3 is 13 amino acids long. Trimming took off 6 bases at V and 3 bases at J, with 14 bases between the two ends. The CDR3 spells CSVGDRYDTEAFF. The DNA of the CDR3 is TGCAGCGTGGGAGACAGGTACGACACTGAAGCTTTCTTT.

The rearrangement joins TRBV10-3 to TRBJ1-5, with 8 bases aligning to TRBD1. Trimming cost V 6 bases and J 4 bases; bases outside gene matches: 8. CDR3 length: 15 residues. Germline V lookup: CDR1 ENHRY, CDR2 SYGVKD. The CDR3 here is CAISQGQGTNQPQHF. The CDR3 DNA is TGTGCCATCAGCCAAGGACAGGGTACAAATCAGCCCCAGCATTTT.

On this clonotype itself: The CDR3 carries no conserved terminal phenylalanine or tryptophan, so it likely arises from a read error. The chain carries TRBV5-6 and TRBJ1-4; 9 positions agree with TRBD1. Germline CDR1 SGHDT, CDR2 YYEEEE. Losses at the gene ends were 5 bases for V and 5 bases for J; bases not matched to a gene: 4. The length of the CDR3 is 14 residues. The CDR3 loop reads CASRDGTGNEKLFL. Written as DNA, the CDR3 is TGTGCCAGCAGGGACGGGACAGGGAATGAAAAACTGTTTTTA.

This chain links TRBV27 with TRBJ2-3; 10 bases are shared with TRBD2. The J segment lost 2 bases and the V segment lost 6 bases, leaving 14 bases of the junction unmatched. The CDR3 has 18 amino acids. From germline, CDR1 is MNHEY and CDR2 SMNVEV (reference sequence). The CDR3 is CASSFKVTAGGPTDTQYF. In DNA, the CDR3 is TGTGCCAGCAGCTTCAAAGTCACAGCGGGAGGGCCCACAGATACGCAGTATTTT.

V and J are TRBV12-3 or TRBV12-4 and TRBJ2-5; no firm D call. Trimming left V 3 bases short and J 4 bases short, with 3 bases between. The CDR3 runs 11 residues. The CDR3 protein is CASSLRETQYF. For the CDR3, the DNA is TGTGCCAGCAGTTTGCGAGAGACCCAGTACTTC.

This clonotype showed up just a few times. The rearrangement joins TRBV7-6 to TRBJ1-3; D might be TRBD1 (5 bases). V shed 5 bases and J shed 4 bases, with 9 bases lying between them. The germline V gene has CDR1 SGHVS and CDR2 FNYEAQ. This CDR3 is built from 13 residues. The CDR3 protein is CASSHGGGNTIYF. The CDR3 DNA sequence: TGTGCCAGCAGCCATGGGGGGGGAAACACCATATATTTT.

The chain joins TRBV7-6 to TRBJ1-1; 9 nucleotides align to TRBD1. The germline gives CDR1 SGHVS, CDR2 FNYEAQ. The CDR3 runs 14 residues. After removal of 5 bases from V and 5 bases from J, the junction contained 6 bases not matched to a gene. The CDR3 DNA reads TGTGCCAGCAGCCCCGGGACAGGGAGTACTGAAGCTTTCTTT. This gives the protein CASSPGTGSTEAFF.

The chain has TRBV6-6 and TRBJ2-5; D could derive from TRBD1 or TRBD2 (5 bases each). V lost 6 bases and J lost 0, with 14 bases in between. Germline V gene sequence: CDR1 MNHNY, CDR2 SVGAGI (reference sequence). The CDR3 contains 15 residues. CDR3 DNA sequence: TGTGCCAGCAGCCGTTGGCCGGGACACCAAGAGACCCAGTACTTC. Translating it yields CASSRWPGHQETQYF.

The V gene is TRBV6-6, the J gene TRBJ2-2; perhaps D is TRBD1 or TRBD2 (5 bases each). CDR3 length: 16 residues. The V and J ends lost 2 bases and 5 bases respectively, with 15 bases between them. The germline V gene has CDR1 MNHNY and CDR2 SVGAGI (reference sequence). The chain's CDR3 is CASSYTGGSRTGELFF. DNA for the CDR3: TGTGCCAGCAGTTACACAGGAGGCAGTCGAACCGGGGAGCTGTTTTTT.

Comment on this clonotype: This sequence may be a read error, since a much larger clone differs from it by one base. The V and J genes are TRBV29-1 and TRBJ2-1, with D perhaps matching TRBD1 (5 bases). CDR1 is SQVTM and CDR2 is ANQGSEA in the germline V gene. V dropped 6 bases and J dropped 10 bases, with 13 bases sitting between them. The CDR3 loop spans 11 amino acids. The CDR3 DNA reads TGCAGCGTGGCTAGGGGAATCGAGCAGTTCTTC. Its protein is CSVARGIEQFF.

The chain has TRBV6-5 and TRBJ2-3; 9 nucleotides line up with TRBD1. Germline trimming cut 10 bases from V and 6 bases from J; bases unmatched to any gene: 5. The V gene's germline CDR1 is MNHEY and CDR2 SVGAGI. There are 12 residues in the CDR3. CDR3 residues: CAIWTGADTQYF. The DNA for the CDR3 is TGTGCCATCTGGACAGGGGCTGATACGCAGTATTTT.

The gene calls are TRBV30 and TRBJ2-7; TRBD2 aligns across 8 bases. Germline lookup yields CDR1 GTSNPN and CDR2 SVGIG (reference sequence). With V trimmed by 0 bases and J by 5 bases, 6 bases remained unmatched. The CDR3 sequence is 14 residues long. The CDR3 DNA is TGTGCCTGGAGTGTAAAAAGCGGGAGTGACGAGCAGTACTTC. Protein product: CAWSVKSGSDEQYF.

This clonotype is judged medium-sized. The chain is built from TRBV29-1 and TRBJ1-1; D possibly corresponds to TRBD1 (5 bases). With 4 bases removed from V and 0 bases from J, the gap between germline ends came to 9 bases. The CDR3 covers 13 residues. Germline loops: CDR1 SQVTM, CDR2 ANQGSEA. The CDR3 DNA is TGCAGCGTTGGGTTGACAGTGAACACTGAAGCTTTCTTT. The encoded protein is CSVGLTVNTEAFF.

The V and J genes are TRBV19 and TRBJ2-2; 8 bases align to TRBD2. J lost 4 bases, V lost 9 bases, and 16 bases had no gene match. CDR1 is LNHDA, CDR2 SQIVND, per germline (reference sequence). The CDR3 has 17 residues. This CDR3 reads CASSFVRTSGATGELFF. CDR3 sequence (DNA): TGTGCCAGCAGCTTCGTTCGTACTAGCGGAGCCACCGGGGAGCTGTTTTTT.

V usage is TRBV12-3 or TRBV12-4 and J usage is TRBJ2-7, with a tentative D call TRBD2 (7 bases). The V end lost 3 bases, the J end lost 5 bases, and 11 bases lay between the germline ends. The CDR3 is 13 residues long. The CDR3 bases are TGTGCCAGCAGTTTGGGGGGGGCGGACGAGCAGTACTTC. Residues: CASSLGGADEQYF.

This rearrangement joins TRBV5-1 to TRBJ2-1; tentative D call: TRBD2 (6 bases). The V end lost 5 bases, the J end lost 5 bases, and 17 bases lay between the germline ends. The CDR3 loop spans 15 amino acids. Germline V gives CDR1 SGHRS, CDR2 YFSETQ. CDR3: CASRRWTTGDNEQFF. The CDR3, as DNA: TGCGCCAGCAGAAGGTGGACTACCGGGGACAATGAGCAGTTCTTC.

This clonotype came up a few times. The chain couples TRBV6-5 to TRBJ1-2; D gene uncertain. This CDR3 is built from 13 residues. Trimming left V 0 bases short and J 4 bases short, with 6 bases between. Germline V gene sequence: CDR1 MNHEY, CDR2 SVGAGI. DNA for the CDR3: TGTGCCAGCAGTTACTCGAACGGCTATGGCTACACCTTC. Encoded protein: CASSYSNGYGYTF.